This T cell receptor beta chain was found in a study of blood T cells in healthy people across ages. This clonotype showed up just a few times. CDR1 and CDR2 (germline): MNHEY, SVGAGI. This CDR3 spans 13 amino acids. Using a J-beta primer mix together with a sample-barcoded 5' primer, a second PCR was run for roughly 7 to 11 cycles. With 12 random nucleotides, a template-switch adaptor tagged each individual cDNA molecule. TCRdb ran MiXCR on the 5' RACE reads and lists one entry per CDR3 protein. Of 790,000 or so distinct CDR3 sequences listed, about half were seen once; the top ten hold 15% to 20%. The source of this sequence is a man aged 80 or over in good health. Sequenced material: blood. This chain connects TRBV6-5 to TRBJ2-7; possibly TRBD1 for D (6 bases). The J call could be wrong; TRBJ2-5 is a better fit for the DNA end. The CDR3 bases are TGTGCCAGCAGGAGACAGGCCGAGGGGACCCAGTACTTC. Its translation: CASRRQAEGTQYF.